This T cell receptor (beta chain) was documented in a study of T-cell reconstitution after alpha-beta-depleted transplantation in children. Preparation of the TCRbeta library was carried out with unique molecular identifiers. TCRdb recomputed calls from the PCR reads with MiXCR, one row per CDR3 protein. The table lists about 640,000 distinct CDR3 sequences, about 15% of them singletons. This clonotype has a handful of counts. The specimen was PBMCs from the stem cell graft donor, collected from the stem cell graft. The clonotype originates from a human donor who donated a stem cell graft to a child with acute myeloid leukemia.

Written as DNA, the CDR3 is TGTGCCAGCAGCTCCTACTACACCCAAGGGGGCTATGGCTACACCTTC. It translates to CASSSYYTQGGYGYTF. The chain is built from TRBV5-5 and TRBJ1-2, with D tentatively TRBD1 (6 bases). Trimming removed 3 bases from V and 4 bases from J, with 19 bases in between. Germline V gives CDR1 SGHKS, CDR2 YYEKEE (reference sequence). The CDR3 runs 16 residues.